This TCR beta chain was captured by sequencing in a study of OX40 agonist ivuxolimab in advanced cancers. Looking at the study overall: Ivuxolimab, which targeted the costimulatory receptor OX40 (CD134), was an agonistic, fully human IgG2 monoclonal antibody. Peripheral TCRbeta sequencing was intended to test whether TCR sequence diversity was altered and clonal T-cell expansion was caused by ivuxolimab. Prior anti-PD-1, anti-PD-L1 or anti-CTLA-4 therapy was permitted, and checkpoint inhibitors had been received by roughly 40% of dose-escalation patients. Three dose-escalation patients achieved partial responses, one with hepatocellular carcinoma and two with cutaneous melanoma. Intravenous ivuxolimab was administered to patients every 2 weeks at six dose levels: 0.01, 0.1, 0.3, 1.5, 3 and 10 mg/kg. A male proportion of approximately 83% and a mean age of about 60 years, ranging from roughly 23 to 85, were recorded for the dose-escalation cohort. Among the 50 to 55 dose-escalation patients, around 20 had hepatocellular carcinoma, roughly 15 melanoma, 9 renal cell carcinoma and 9 head and neck cancer. The paper describes the monotherapy dose-escalation part (N of about 47 patients) of the phase I trial of ivuxolimab.

Patients with a history of autoimmune disease or receiving systemic immunosuppression were excluded from the trial. Peripheral blood for TCR sequencing was collected from all dose cohorts at baseline, on cycle 4 day 1, and on cycle 7 day 1. The samples were drawn from a first-in-human, open-label, multicenter phase I dose-escalation trial of ivuxolimab. Adults with locally advanced or metastatic melanoma, renal cell, hepatocellular, or head and neck squamous cell carcinoma were enrolled in the trial. Before TCR sequencing, CD4+ T cells and CD8+ T cells were sorted from peripheral blood as separate populations. V loses 0 bases at its end and J loses 0 bases; junction bases beyond the gene matches: 3. The CDR3 measures 17 amino acids from cysteine to phenylalanine. The only DNA kept is the CDR3, 51 bases in frame from the first base. Reading the germline V gene gives CDR1 SGHRS and CDR2 YFSETQ. To sequence the TCRbeta CDR3 region, genomic DNA was isolated from the sorted cells. TCRbeta CDR3 regions were sequenced using the immunoSEQ Assay. The table comes from immuneACCESS by way of TCRdb, which keeps in-frame sequences with V and J called. Part of the clones is missing from these tables; in studies checked, under half for an unresolved V gene and the rest for unknown reasons. The sample table records about 66,000 clones; 90% to 95% of these occur just once. The ten most abundant clones make up about 0.3% of the sample.

On this clone itself: The specificity of this receptor is unknown. Base qualities were left out, and no much larger clone turns up one base away.

Findings and caveats that apply to the study as a whole: Low levels of normalized T-cell clonal expansion were also shown by some nonresponding patients. Clonal expansion of both CD4+ and CD8+ blood T cells was observed from baseline to week 6 at doses 0.1 to 3.0 mg/kg. In the 0.1-3.0 mg/kg groups, partial responders were among the patients with the lowest normalized peripheral clonal expansion, particularly in CD8+ T cells. After ivuxolimab, expanded clones were on average more numerous among CD8+ T cells than among CD4+ T cells. Which antigens the clonally expanded peripheral T cells were specific for was not determined.

The sequences come from CD4+ or CD8+ T cells sorted from blood, collected in a trial of the OX40 agonist ivuxolimab. This receptor was obtained from an adult with an advanced solid tumor such as melanoma, head and neck, liver or kidney cancer. This chain joins TRBV5-1 to TRBJ1-3, with 10 bases aligning to TRBD1. The base sequence is TGCGCCAGCAGCTTGGGTGACAGGGGGCCCTCTGGAAACACCATATATTTT. This translates into CASSLGDRGPSGNTIYF. With the rest looked up from the reference TRBV5-1 and TRBJ1-3 genes rather than sequenced, the full variable domain is KAGVTQTPRYLIKTRGQQVTLSCSPISGHRSVSWYQQTPGQGLQFLFEYFSETQRNKGNFPGRFSGRQFSNSRSEMNVSTLELGDSALYLCASSLGDRGPSGNTIYFGEGSWLTVV.